These T cell receptor beta chains were read from a single sample in a study of cytomegalovirus exposure and HLA in healthy donors. TCRdb keeps only in-frame clones here, not all; method: immunoSEQ multiplex PCR. This sample yields more than 60,000 clones, of which about four fifths are seen a single time; about 4.1% belongs to the top ten. Sample: PBMCs. The receptors here all came from a woman aged 25 to 39 in good health and CMV-seronegative. Both conserved end residues are part of each CDR3. The order of the fields is CDR3 length, D gene, V gene, clone size, J gene, CDR3 DNA, CDR3 protein. D genes are given only for firm matches. Some rows mark clone size as missing; the rest say once, few, many or name a class of expanded clone.

13	TRBD2	TRBV4-3	once	TRBJ2-5	TGCGCCAGCAGCCACAGACTAGCGGGAACCCAGTACTTC	CASSHRLAGTQYF
13	-	TRBV5-1	-	TRBJ1-1	TGCGCCAGCAGCGGTGGCGGTAACACTGAAGCTTTCTTT	CASSGGGNTEAFF
16	TRBD2	TRBV5-1	once	TRBJ2-1	TGCGCCAGCAGCATTGGGACTAGCGGGCGCCGAAATGAGCAGTTCTTC	CASSIGTSGRRNEQFF
14	TRBD2	TRBV10-3	-	TRBJ2-1	TGTGCCATCGGAGGGACTAGCGGGGGTAATGAGCAGTTCTTC	CAIGGTSGGNEQFF
17	-	TRBV30	-	TRBJ1-4	TGTGCCTGGAGGGGGGGGGTCGTACGTGCAACTAATGAAAAACTGTTTTTT	CAWRGGVVRATNEKLFF
15	TRBD2	TRBV7-2	-	TRBJ2-7	TGTGCCAGCAGCTCCCGTTGGAGCGGGAGGGCGAAGCAGTACTTC	CASSSRWSGRAKQYF
13	-	TRBV30	-	TRBJ1-1	TGTGCCTGGAGTGACCAGGGGAACACTGAAGCTTTCTTT	CAWSDQGNTEAFF
14	-	TRBV4-1	-	TRBJ2-5	TGCGCCAGCAGCCAAAAAAAAGGGGCAGAGACCCAGTACTTC	CASSQKKGAETQYF
12	-	TRBV30	-	TRBJ2-1	TGTGCCTGGAGTGGGCAGGGTGCTGAGCAGTTCTTC	CAWSGQGAEQFF
11	TRBD1	TRBV28	-	TRBJ2-7	TGTGCCAGTGACAGGGGATACGAGCAGTACTTC	CASDRGYEQYF
14	-	TRBV6-5	few	TRBJ1-1	TGTGCCAGCAGGAGTCCCGTCCCGAACACTGAAGCTTTCTTT	CASRSPVPNTEAFF
15	TRBD2	TRBV6-5	few	TRBJ2-7	TGTGCCAGCAGTCTGACTAGCGGGGATACCTACGAGCAGTACTTC	CASSLTSGDTYEQYF
14	TRBD2	TRBV29-1	-	TRBJ2-3	TGCAGCGTTGCCGCTAGCGGGGGTCTACATACGCAGTATTTT	CSVAASGGLHTQYF
18	TRBD1	TRBV5-4	-	TRBJ1-2	TGTGCCAGCAGCGCCCCCAACGACCTCGGACAGGGCCCTCTAGGCTACACCTTC	CASSAPNDLGQGPLGYTF
14	-	TRBV4-1	-	TRBJ1-1	TGCGCCAGCAGCCAAGACGCAGGGTACCCTGAAGCTTTCTTT	CASSQDAGYPEAFF
15	-	TRBV30	-	TRBJ1-2	TGTGCCTGGAGTGTACAGGGAGGGGCGTACTATGGCTACACCTTC	CAWSVQGGAYYGYTF
14	-	TRBV6-5	-	TRBJ2-2	TGTGCCAGCAGAAGGCGGCTCCAAATCGGGGAGCTGTTTTTT	CASRRRLQIGELFF
18	TRBD1	TRBV4-3	-	TRBJ2-7	TGCGCCAGCAGCCAAGATCTTAGCGTAGGACAGGGGGAATTCGAGCAGTACTTC	CASSQDLSVGQGEFEQYF
17	TRBD2	TRBV18	-	TRBJ2-5	TGTGCCAGCTCACCACCGAAGGCGGGGGGTGCCCAAGAGACCCAGTACTTC	CASSPPKAGGAQETQYF
15	-	TRBV30	-	TRBJ1-2	TGTGCCTGGACCCGCCCCTCTGCAGCTAACTATGGCTACACCTTC	CAWTRPSAANYGYTF
19	-	TRBV4-1	once	TRBJ2-6	TGCGCCAGCAGCCAAGATGGGGGGGCACAGGGAGCTGGGGCCAACGTCCTGACTTTC	CASSQDGGAQGAGANVLTF
14	-	TRBV6-1	few	TRBJ2-1	TGTGCCAGCAGTTCAGGGGCGCCCTACAATGAGCAGTTCTTC	CASSSGAPYNEQFF
16	-	TRBV6-5	-	TRBJ2-2	TGTGCCAGCAGTTACCTGGCCAGGCGTGCCACCGGGGAGCTGTTTTTT	CASSYLARRATGELFF
11	TRBD2	TRBV7-9	-	TRBJ2-1	TGTGCCAGCAGCCCGGGGGGTGAGCAGTTCTTC	CASSPGGEQFF
13	-	TRBV11-2	-	TRBJ2-7	TGTGCCAGCAGCCGGGAAGGTCCCTACGAGCAGTACTTC	CASSREGPYEQYF
17	-	TRBV7-8	-	TRBJ1-1	TGTGCCAGCAGCGGGGGGACGGCTGGCGTCTTGAGCGCTGAAGCTTTCTTT	CASSGGTAGVLSAEAFF
19	TRBD1	TRBV5-1	once	TRBJ1-3	TGCGCCAGCAGCCTACAGCGGGACAGGGCCCACGAGTCATGGAACACCATATATTTT	CASSLQRDRAHESWNTIYF
15	-	TRBV29-1	-	TRBJ2-4	TGCAGCGTCGTCGGACAGAGTTTAGCCAAAAACATTCAGTACTTC	CSVVGQSLAKNIQYF
15	TRBD2	TRBV6-4	few	TRBJ2-3	TGTGCCAGCAGTGAGGTAGCGGGAGAGGCAGATACGCAGTATTTT	CASSEVAGEADTQYF